The 6 T cell receptor beta chains presented below share a single source sample, sequenced in a study of blood T cell repertoires in COVID-19. Assay: immunoSEQ multiplex PCR; the TCRdb copy retains only in-frame clones and omits some. This table holds 100,000 or so clones, under 95% found once. Sequencing was done on a sample of peripheral blood. The receptors come from a woman between 45 and 65 years old in a cohort sampled during active COVID-19.

The CDR3 DNA follows: TGTGCCTGGATTTTCAGGTCAGATGGCTACACCTTC. As protein: CAWIFRSDGYTF. The chain joins TRBV30 to TRBJ1-2; D is uncertain. Deletions cut 4 bases from V and 6 bases from J, with 12 bases between. This CDR3 is built from 12 residues. Germline CDR1 reads GTSNPN; CDR2 reads SVGIG (reference sequence).

The genes are TRBV5-1 and TRBJ2-2; D unresolved. Germline CDR1 is SGHRS and CDR2 is YFSETQ. Trimming took off 0 bases at V and 5 bases at J, with 11 bases between the two ends. CDR3 length: 15 amino acids. The CDR3 DNA reads TGCGCCAGCAGCTTGGCCTCGGAGCCAACCGGGGAGCTGTTTTTT. It yields the protein CASSLASEPTGELFF.

This rearrangement joins TRBV18 to TRBJ1-4; D is uncertain. The CDR3 loop spans 18 amino acids. Germline assignment: CDR1 KGHSH and CDR2 LQKENI. Deletions cut 2 bases from V and 0 bases from J, with 16 bases between. The DNA of the CDR3 is TGTGCCAGCTCACCAATGTCTAGCAGCGATGCAACTAATGAAAAACTGTTTTTT. This encodes CASSPMSSSDATNEKLFF.

This clone appeared once. This rearrangement joins TRBV7-9 to TRBJ1-4, with TRBD1 matching 9 bases. From germline, CDR1 is SEHNR and CDR2 FQNEAQ (reference sequence). V was pared by 5 bases and J by 7 bases, with 8 bases of the junction left unmatched. The CDR3 runs 15 residues. The CDR3 spells CASSLARTGAEKLFF. The CDR3 DNA follows: TGTGCCAGCAGCCTGGCTCGGACAGGGGCTGAAAAACTGTTTTTT.

V gene TRBV7-9 combines with J gene TRBJ1-2; possibly TRBD1 for D (6 bases). Trimming took 3 bases from V and 2 from J, leaving 19 bases between them. The CDR3 contains 17 residues. Germline CDR1 is SEHNR and CDR2 is FQNEAQ (reference sequence). The CDR3, as DNA: TGTGCCAGCAGCTTGCGATCACCGGGACACCTAAACTATGGCTACACCTTC. Protein sequence: CASSLRSPGHLNYGYTF.

Only a few counts were recorded for this clone. This chain links TRBV3-1 (or the pseudogene TRBV3-2) with TRBJ1-2, with 8 positions matching TRBD1. CDR1 is LGHDT, CDR2 YNNKEL, per germline (reference sequence). The CDR3 is 14 amino acids. The junction had 3 bases not matched to a gene; V was cut back by 3 bases and J by 3 bases. CDR3 in amino acids: CASSHLDRDYGYTF. CDR3 DNA: TGTGCCAGCAGCCATCTGGACAGGGACTATGGCTACACCTTC.